This passage covers 30 T cell receptor beta chains from one sample sequenced in a study of CD8 T cells in Susac syndrome. Random hexamers primed reverse transcription of about 0.45 to 1 ug RNA. TCRdb used MiXCR to reprocess the immunoSEQ multiplex PCR reads, holding one entry per CDR3 protein. Of some 300,000 distinct CDR3 sequences listed, 70% to 90% are singletons. Input material: CD8+ T cells from PBMCs. The receptors were sampled from a human donor with multiple sclerosis.

The chain uses TRBV27 and TRBJ1-2; 7 bases fit TRBD1. The CDR3 is 13 residues long. V trimming: 5 bases; J trimming: 2 bases; junction bases outside the gene matches: 2. Germline CDR1 and CDR2: MNHEY and SMNVEV (reference sequence). The DNA for the CDR3 is TGTGCCAGCAGTCAACAGGGGAACTATGGCTACACCTTC. It codes for CASSQQGNYGYTF.

The chain links TRBV27 to TRBJ2-7; a weak D match, TRBD2 (5 bases). The germline CDR1 and CDR2 sequences are MNHEY and SMNVEV (reference sequence). The CDR3 covers 11 residues. The ends were cut back, 8 bases at V and 3 bases at J, with 8 bases in the middle. CDR3 protein: CASGEIYEQYF. In DNA form, the CDR3 reads TGTGCCAGCGGGGAGATCTACGAGCAGTACTTC.

The V gene is TRBV9, the J gene TRBJ2-1, with a weak D call TRBD2 (6 bases). CDR3 length equals 15 residues. The ends were cut back, 3 bases at V and 0 bases at J, with 10 bases in the middle. Germline CDR1 SGDLS, CDR2 YYNGEE. CDR3 coding DNA: TGTGCCAGCAGCGCCGGGACTCTCTCCTACAATGAGCAGTTCTTC. Translating it yields CASSAGTLSYNEQFF.

The chain is built from TRBV28 and TRBJ2-7; D is unclear. The germline V gene encodes CDR1 MDHEN and CDR2 SYDVKM. The germline V and J ends were trimmed by 4 bases and 1 base, with 5 bases remaining between them. The CDR3 has 12 amino acids. DNA for the CDR3: TGTGCCAGCAGTTCTTGGTCCTACGAGCAGTACTTC. Translated, it gives CASSSWSYEQYF.

The chain has TRBV12-3 or TRBV12-4 and TRBJ2-5; 8 positions agree with TRBD1. The CDR3 covers 19 residues. The ends lost 2 bases at V and 2 bases at J; junction bases unmatched: 16. The CDR3 DNA sequence: TGTGCCAGCAGTTTAAATACCGACAGGGGCCGTTCCTATCAAGAGACCCAGTACTTC. This encodes CASSLNTDRGRSYQETQYF.

The chain combines TRBV14 with TRBJ1-5; D unclear. The CDR3 has 17 residues. Germline V CDR1 and CDR2: SGHDN, FVKESK. The V gene lost 4 bases and the J gene lost 3 bases, with 19 bases spanning the gap. The CDR3 DNA reads as TGTGCCAGCAGCCCAGCACTGACCGGGGTCCTCAATCAGCCCCAGCATTTT. Translating gives CASSPALTGVLNQPQHF.

The rearrangement joins TRBV27 to TRBJ1-3; a possible D gene is TRBD1 (6 bases). CDR1 is MNHEY, CDR2 SMNVEV, per germline (reference sequence). The germline V and J ends were trimmed by 5 bases and 2 bases, with 7 bases remaining between them. CDR3 size: 13 residues. This CDR3 reads CASSNRAGNTIYF. Here the CDR3 DNA reads TGTGCCAGCAGTAACAGGGCTGGAAACACCATATATTTT.

This clonotype has only a few counts. The chain joins TRBV7-9 to TRBJ2-3; the D is unclear. The CDR3 extends over 16 amino acids. Germline CDR1 is SEHNR and CDR2 is FQNEAQ (reference sequence). Between the trimmed V and J ends, which lost 6 bases and 2 bases, there was a span of 18 bases. The CDR3 DNA sequence: TGTGCCAGCAGACCGGAAGCTGGGGAAACCACAGATACGCAGTATTTT. Translation: CASRPEAGETTDTQYF.

This chain connects TRBV20-1 to TRBJ1-5; 12 nucleotides match TRBD1. In germline, CDR1 is DFQATT, CDR2 SNEGSKA (reference sequence). The CDR3 sequence is 17 residues long. The V segment lost 4 bases and the J segment 7 bases; nucleotides outside the gene matches: 14. The CDR3, as DNA: TGCAGTGCTACCGATATCGGGACAGGGGGCGCGGAACAGCCCCAGCATTTT. It specifies CSATDIGTGGAEQPQHF.

The gene calls are TRBV5-6 and TRBJ2-7, with D possibly being TRBD2 (6 bases). V was clipped by 0 bases and J by 3 bases, with 19 bases between them. This CDR3 is 17 amino acids long. Germline lookup yields CDR1 SGHDT and CDR2 YYEEEE. CDR3 protein: CASSLALPQRAYYEQYF. The DNA of the CDR3 is TGTGCCAGCAGCTTGGCCTTGCCGCAGCGGGCCTACTACGAGCAGTACTTC.

The chain uses TRBV28 and TRBJ2-7; TRBD2 matches 12 bases. J gave up 0 bases and V 3 bases, and 9 bases lay outside the gene matches. This CDR3 is 18 amino acids long. CDR1 and CDR2 from the germline V gene are MDHEN and SYDVKM. Here the CDR3 DNA reads TGTGCCAGCAGTTTGGTACTAGCGGGAGGAGTGGGCTCCTACGAGCAGTACTTC. Its translation: CASSLVLAGGVGSYEQYF.

The V call is TRBV10-2, the J call TRBJ2-6; the match to TRBD2 covers 7 bases. This CDR3 has 20 residues. The germline CDR1 and CDR2 sequences are WSHSY and SAAADI. V shed 2 bases, J shed 2 bases, and the junction held 15 bases outside the gene matches. CDR3 sequence: CASSEPSIGGSLPGANVLTF. CDR3 bases: TGCGCCAGCAGTGAGCCGTCGATTGGCGGGAGCCTACCTGGGGCCAACGTCCTGACTTTC.

Turning to this clonotype: The junction departs from germline at one end; a sequencing error may be responsible. The chain links TRBV5-4 to TRBJ2-1; D unclear. The CDR3 spans 12 residues. The germline gives CDR1 SGHNT, CDR2 YYREEE (reference sequence). The CDR3 region is CASSEDYNEQSF. Here the CDR3 DNA reads TGTGCCAGCAGCGAGGATTACAATGAGCAGTCCTTC.

The J gene is TRBJ2-3, the V gene TRBV11-2, with 10 bases identical to TRBD2. The CDR3 has 17 residues. Germline V gene lookup returns CDR1 SGHAT and CDR2 FQNNGV. V was pared by 2 bases and J by 5 bases, with 10 bases of the junction left unmatched. The CDR3 sequence is CASSLSGLAGEGDTQYF. The CDR3 DNA reads TGTGCCAGCAGCTTATCCGGCCTAGCGGGAGAAGGAGATACGCAGTATTTT.

V is TRBV28 and J is TRBJ2-5; no reliable D call. Germline-derived CDR1 and CDR2 are MDHEN and SYDVKM. V lost 4 bases and J lost 7, with 16 bases in between. The CDR3 sequence is 14 residues long. CDR3 in amino acids: CASSSLDRVGTQYF. The CDR3 DNA sequence: TGTGCCAGCAGTTCCCTAGACCGGGTAGGGACCCAGTACTTC. The entire variable domain, with the rest obtained from reference TRBV28 and TRBJ2-5, is as follows: DVKVTQSSRYLVKRTGEKVFLECVQDMDHENMFWYRQDPGLGLRLIYFSYDVKMKEKGDIPEGYSVSREKKERFSLILESASTNQTSMYLCASSSLDRVGTQYFGPGTRLLVL.

The chain employs TRBV4-2 and TRBJ2-1, with 13 nucleotides matching TRBD2. V was pared by 4 bases and J by 8 bases, with 11 bases of the junction left unmatched. CDR1 is LGHNA and CDR2 is YNFKEQ in the germline V gene. The CDR3 sequence is 17 residues long. CDR3 residues: CASSPHSVTSGRYEQFF. CDR3 bases: TGTGCCAGCAGCCCTCATAGTGTGACTAGCGGGAGGTATGAGCAGTTCTTC.

The chain combines TRBV6-5 with TRBJ2-2; D gene ambiguous. CDR3 length: 15 residues. V shed 3 bases and J shed 2 bases, with 10 bases lying between them. Germline loops: CDR1 MNHEY, CDR2 SVGAGI. The CDR3 sequence: CASSYSIANTGELFF. CDR3 sequence (DNA): TGTGCCAGCAGTTATAGTATTGCCAACACCGGGGAGCTGTTTTTT.

This clonotype was seen a few times. This chain connects TRBV2 to TRBJ1-6; possibly TRBD1 for D (5 bases). From germline, CDR1 is SNHLY and CDR2 FYNNEI. This CDR3 is built from 15 residues. Trimming took off 8 bases at V and 6 bases at J, with 17 bases between the two ends. The CDR3 sequence: CASGTPGPANSPLHF. The CDR3 nucleotides read TGTGCCAGCGGTACACCGGGACCCGCTAATTCACCCCTCCACTTT. The whole variable domain, remainder taken from reference TRBV2 and TRBJ1-6, is EPEVTQTPSHQVTQMGQEVILRCVPISNHLYFYWYRQILGQKVEFLVSFYNNEISEKSEIFDDQFSVERPDGSNFTLKIRSTKLEDSAMYFCASGTPGPANSPLHFGNGTRLTVT.

V usage is TRBV2 and J usage is TRBJ1-5; possible D gene TRBD1, 6 bases. V was cut by 5 bases and J by 2 bases, with 13 bases left in between. Looked up from germline, CDR1 is SNHLY and CDR2 is FYNNEI. The CDR3 contains 15 residues. The CDR3 DNA follows: TGTGCCAGCAGTTCAGGGGTTGGCGGCAATCAGCCCCAGCATTTT. It is translated as CASSSGVGGNQPQHF. The full variable domain, completed using reference TRBV2 and TRBJ1-5, is EPEVTQTPSHQVTQMGQEVILRCVPISNHLYFYWYRQILGQKVEFLVSFYNNEISEKSEIFDDQFSVERPDGSNFTLKIRSTKLEDSAMYFCASSSGVGGNQPQHFGDGTRLSIL.

This clonotype was detected only a few times. V and J are TRBV28 and TRBJ2-5; weak D call: TRBD2 (5 bases). Trimming stripped 3 bases from V and 4 bases from J, with 12 bases between. Germline loops: CDR1 MDHEN, CDR2 SYDVKM. The CDR3 has 14 residues. This CDR3 is CASSLLAGGETQYF. The CDR3 coding sequence is TGTGCCAGCAGTTTGCTCGCGGGTGGAGAGACCCAGTACTTC. The entire variable domain, with the rest obtained from reference TRBV28 and TRBJ2-5, is as follows: DVKVTQSSRYLVKRTGEKVFLECVQDMDHENMFWYRQDPGLGLRLIYFSYDVKMKEKGDIPEGYSVSREKKERFSLILESASTNQTSMYLCASSLLAGGETQYFGPGTRLLVL.

This chain connects TRBV19 to TRBJ2-1; possibly TRBD1 for D (5 bases). Trimming cost V 8 bases and J 14 bases, with 16 bases left between them. Germline CDR1 reads LNHDA; CDR2 reads SQIVND (reference sequence). The CDR3 runs 11 residues. As DNA, the CDR3 is TGTGCCAGTCAACTGGCAGGGCAAGAGTTCTTC. Protein sequence: CASQLAGQEFF.

A few counts support this clonotype. This chain connects TRBV5-1 to TRBJ2-1, with 14 nucleotides matching TRBD2. This CDR3 comprises 16 residues. V gave up 3 bases and J gave up 10 bases; unmatched junction bases: 9. Germline V gene data show CDR1 as SGHRS and CDR2 as YFSETQ. The CDR3: CASSSGTSGRQGEQFF. CDR3 DNA sequence: TGCGCCAGCAGCTCCGGGACTAGCGGGAGACAAGGCGAGCAGTTCTTC.

The chain couples TRBV4-1 to TRBJ2-7; D possibly matches TRBD1 or TRBD2 (5 bases each). Germline assignment: CDR1 MGHRA and CDR2 YSYEKL. The CDR3 has 16 residues. V lost 4 bases, J lost 6 bases, and 22 bases lay in between. As DNA, the CDR3 is TGCGCCAGCAGCCGGATAAAATCGGGACCGCCAGGCGAGCAGTACTTC. It specifies CASSRIKSGPPGEQYF.

This rearrangement joins TRBV25-1 to TRBJ2-2; D perhaps matches TRBD2 (6 bases). The V end lost 6 bases, the J end lost 6 bases, and 23 bases lay between the germline ends. Germline V gene data show CDR1 as MGHDK and CDR2 as SYGVNS. This CDR3 contains 17 residues. CDR3 residues: CASRGGYSNRRSGELFF. DNA for the CDR3: TGTGCCAGCAGGGGGGGATATAGCAACCGGAGGTCCGGGGAGCTGTTTTTT. Full variable domain (outside the CDR3, taken from reference TRBV25-1 and TRBJ2-2): EADIYQTPRYLVIGTGKKITLECSQTMGHDKMYWYQQDPGMELHLIHYSYGVNSTEKGDLSSESTVSRIRTEHFPLTLESARPSHTSQYLCASRGGYSNRRSGELFFGEGSRLTVL.

Regarding this clonotype: One end of the junction is discordant with germline, which a read error may explain. The chain links TRBV27 to TRBJ1-1; D gene uncertain. The V gene's germline CDR1 is MNHEY and CDR2 SMNVEV (reference sequence). This CDR3 region has 15 residues. The CDR3 region has the DNA TGTGCCAGCAGTGTATCCCTTGGTAGGTACACTGAAGCTTTCTTT. This translates into CASSVSLGRYTEAFF.

This clonotype was recorded a few times. The genes are TRBV5-1 and TRBJ2-1; TRBD1 might be the D (5 bases). Germline loops: CDR1 SGHRS, CDR2 YFSETQ. The ends were cut back, 2 bases at V and 5 bases at J, with 14 bases in the middle. The length of the CDR3 is 15 residues. In DNA form, the CDR3 reads TGCGCCAGCAGCTTACACAGGACAATAAACAATGAGCAGTTCTTC. Translation gives CASSLHRTINNEQFF.

This clonotype was found a few times. The chain has TRBV20-1 and TRBJ2-7; TRBD1 aligns across 9 bases. Trimming took 3 bases from V and 3 from J; bases not matched to a gene: 0. From germline, CDR1 is DFQATT and CDR2 SNEGSKA (reference sequence). The CDR3 covers 12 residues. As DNA, the CDR3 is TGCAGTGCTAGGGACAGGGGCTACGAGCAGTACTTC. Translated, it gives CSARDRGYEQYF.

This sequence joins TRBV11-2 and TRBJ1-1; perhaps TRBD1 as D (5 bases). Germline CDR1 SGHAT, CDR2 FQNNGV. There are 12 residues in the CDR3. V shed 3 bases and J shed 8 bases, with 10 bases lying between them. This CDR3 is CASSLPRDEAFF. In DNA, the CDR3 is TGTGCCAGCAGCTTGCCAAGGGACGAAGCTTTCTTT.

V and J are TRBV27 and TRBJ2-3; 7 bases are shared with TRBD1. The CDR3 spans 17 residues. V was clipped by 5 bases and J by 4 bases; unmatched bases: 15. Germline assignment: CDR1 MNHEY and CDR2 SMNVEV (reference sequence). CDR3 coding DNA: TGTGCCAGCAGTCCCCCTCGGACAGGTTGGGCGTCAGATACGCAGTATTTT. Translating gives CASSPPRTGWASDTQYF.

The chain is built from TRBV20-1 and TRBJ2-1, with TRBD2 identical over 14 bases. CDR1 and CDR2 (germline): DFQATT, SNEGSKA (reference sequence). The CDR3 spans 17 residues. J lost 4 bases, V lost 3 bases, and 8 bases had no gene match. The DNA of the CDR3 is TGCAGTGCTAGGGGACTAGCGGGAGATAAGGTTTACAATGAGCAGTTCTTC. Protein: CSARGLAGDKVYNEQFF.